A single sample is the source of the 24 T cell receptor beta chains below, sequenced in a study of T cell clones after liver transplantation. The data were produced by immunoSEQ multiplex PCR, yet TCRdb's version contains in-frame clones alone and is incomplete. Here the sample spans about 15,000 clones, 80% to 95% being singletons. The sequencing here drew on CD8+ T cells from blood, taken before liver transplant. The origin of the receptors is a human donor who received a liver transplant.

Only one count was recorded for this clone. This chain connects TRBV27 to TRBJ1-2, with 12 bases aligning to TRBD1. Trimming took 2 bases from V and 4 from J; bases not matched to a gene: 2. CDR1 and CDR2 from the germline V gene are MNHEY and SMNVEV (reference sequence). The CDR3 is made up of 15 amino acids. The CDR3: CASSLRDRGLYGYTF. The DNA of the CDR3 is TGTGCCAGCAGTTTAAGGGACAGGGGGCTCTATGGCTACACCTTC.

This clone was counted only a few times. The rearrangement uses TRBV9 and TRBJ2-1, with 8 positions matching TRBD2. Trimming removed 4 bases from V and 6 bases from J; junction bases left unmatched: 9. CDR3 length: 15 amino acids. Germline assignment: CDR1 SGDLS and CDR2 YYNGEE. CDR3: CASSPSGGPGNEQFF. DNA for the CDR3: TGTGCCAGCAGCCCGTCGGGGGGGCCCGGCAATGAGCAGTTCTTC. Full variable domain (outside the CDR3, taken from reference TRBV9 and TRBJ2-1): DSGVTQTPKHLITATGQRVTLRCSPRSGDLSVYWYQQSLDQGLQFLIQYYNGEERAKGNILERFSAQQFPDLHSELNLSSLELGDSALYFCASSPSGGPGNEQFFGPGTRLTVL.

A remark on this clone: At one end the junction does not follow the germline gene, possibly because of a read error. This chain links TRBV27 with TRBJ2-2, with TRBD1 matching over 8 bases. Germline CDR1 reads MNHEY; CDR2 reads SMNVEV (reference sequence). CDR3 length equals 14 residues. The CDR3 loop reads CASSHRGNPGELFF. The CDR3 DNA is TGTGCCAGCAGCCACAGGGGGAACCCCGGGGAGCTGTTTTTT.

The gene calls are TRBV4-1 and TRBJ2-7, with a possible D match to TRBD2 (5 bases). The germline V gene has CDR1 MGHRA and CDR2 YSYEKL. The CDR3 covers 14 residues. V was pared by 5 bases and J by 7 bases, with 18 bases between. CDR3 region: CASSDGQVTGEQYF. In DNA form, the CDR3 reads TGCGCCAGCAGCGACGGTCAGGTTACGGGGGAGCAGTACTTC.

The chain joins TRBV11-2 to TRBJ2-1; D is perhaps TRBD2 (5 bases). V was trimmed by 5 bases and J by 8 bases, leaving 16 bases between them. Germline V lookup: CDR1 SGHAT, CDR2 FQNNGV. The CDR3 is 14 residues long. The chain's CDR3 is CASSPTEEDHEQFF. CDR3 DNA: TGTGCCAGCAGCCCCACCGAGGAGGACCATGAGCAGTTCTTC.

The chain uses TRBV4-1 and TRBJ2-7; maybe TRBD2 (5 bases). CDR1 is MGHRA and CDR2 is YSYEKL in the germline V gene. The CDR3 spans 16 residues. V lost 1 base, J lost 0 bases, and 13 bases lay in between. CDR3 region: CASSQGVWESSYEQYF. The DNA of the CDR3 is TGCGCCAGCAGCCAAGGGGTATGGGAGAGCTCCTACGAGCAGTACTTC.

The table lists this clone with a few counts. The V call is TRBV5-3, the J call TRBJ2-7; D might be TRBD2 (6 bases). TRBV5-3 is flagged as an ORF with uncertain function. The CDR3 has 15 residues. The V gene lost 1 base and the J gene lost 3 bases, with 14 bases spanning the gap. Here the CDR3 reads CARSLRGLAFYEQYF. The CDR3 DNA follows: TGTGCCAGAAGCTTGAGGGGACTGGCTTTCTACGAGCAGTACTTC.

In nucleotides, the CDR3 is TGTGCCAGCAGCCCCAGCGGGGATCAGCCCCAGCATTTT. Encoded protein: CASSPSGDQPQHF. The V call is TRBV9, the J call TRBJ1-5; D is unresolved. The CDR3 runs 13 residues. The V end lost 4 bases, the J end lost 5 bases, and 10 bases lay between the germline ends. Germline V gene lookup returns CDR1 SGDLS and CDR2 YYNGEE.

This clone was detected a few times. The chain carries TRBV7-3 and TRBJ2-7; D is perhaps TRBD1 (5 bases). The V gene lost 1 base and the J gene lost 5 bases, with 12 bases spanning the gap. This CDR3 is built from 14 residues. Germline V lookup: CDR1 SGHTA, CDR2 FQGTGA. CDR3 sequence: CASSLSGAGHEQYF. Written as DNA, the CDR3 is TGTGCCAGCAGCTTAAGTGGGGCAGGGCACGAGCAGTACTTC. The full variable domain, in which reference TRBV7-3 and TRBJ2-7 provide the parts outside the CDR3, is GAGVSQTPSNKVTEKGKYVELRCDPISGHTALYWYRQSLGQGPEFLIYFQGTGAADDSGLPNDRFFAVRPEGSVSTLKIQRTERGDSAVYLCASSLSGAGHEQYFGPGTRLTVT.

The CDR3 region is CASSHGNTEAFF. In DNA form, the CDR3 reads TGTGCCAGCAGCCACGGGAACACTGAAGCTTTCTTT. This chain uses TRBV5-6 with TRBJ1-1, with D hard to call. Trimming removed 4 bases at V and 1 base at J, with 5 bases between. The CDR3 sequence is 12 residues long. Germline lookup yields CDR1 SGHDT and CDR2 YYEEEE.

The rearrangement links TRBV7-8 to TRBJ2-7; 11 bases fit TRBD2. Germline CDR1 reads SGHVS; CDR2 reads FQNEAQ. Trimming removed 5 bases from V and 2 bases from J; junction bases left unmatched: 5. The CDR3 contains 15 residues. The CDR3 nucleotides read TGTGCCAGCAGCCTCGGACTAGCGGGCCCCTACGAGCAGTACTTC. Translated: CASSLGLAGPYEQYF.

The CDR3 reads CASSVETSGEQFF. CDR3 coding DNA: TGTGCCAGCAGCGTAGAAACTTCTGGTGAGCAGTTCTTC. J is TRBJ2-1 and V is TRBV9; no firm D call. Germline lookup yields CDR1 SGDLS and CDR2 YYNGEE. The CDR3 totals 13 residues. Trimming stripped 0 bases from V and 9 bases from J, with 10 bases between.

This rearrangement joins TRBV7-9 to TRBJ2-2; the match to TRBD2 covers 7 bases. Trimming at V came to 4 bases and at J to 0 bases, leaving 5 bases not matched to a gene. The CDR3 sequence is 16 residues long. In germline, CDR1 is SEHNR, CDR2 FQNEAQ (reference sequence). This CDR3 reads CASSYGLGSNTGELFF. For the CDR3, the DNA is TGTGCCAGCAGCTACGGACTAGGCTCGAACACCGGGGAGCTGTTTTTT.

V usage is TRBV6-5 and J usage is TRBJ2-1, with D uncertain. Per the germline V gene, CDR1 is MNHEY and CDR2 is SVGAGI. The ends were cut back, 1 base at V and 0 bases at J, with 10 bases in the middle. The CDR3 runs to 16 residues. The CDR3 here is CASSYYYKTSYNEQFF. The CDR3 DNA reads as TGTGCCAGCAGTTACTATTACAAGACCTCCTACAATGAGCAGTTCTTC.

V and J are TRBV19 and TRBJ1-2; D remains ambiguous. Germline loops: CDR1 LNHDA, CDR2 SQIVND (reference sequence). The CDR3 consists of 12 residues. Trimming cost V 1 base and J 8 bases, with 8 bases left between them. This CDR3 is CASSIAGQGYTF. The CDR3 nucleotides read TGTGCCAGTAGTATAGCCGGTCAGGGCTACACCTTC.

This clone was seen once. J is TRBJ1-4 and V is TRBV30, with D perhaps matching TRBD1 (6 bases). Germline CDR1 is GTSNPN and CDR2 is SVGIG (reference sequence). The CDR3 consists of 12 residues. Trimming removed 4 bases at V and 6 bases at J, with 9 bases between. CDR3 region: CAWTHRDEKLFF. The CDR3 coding sequence is TGTGCCTGGACCCACAGGGATGAAAAACTGTTTTTT.

The chain uses TRBV15 and TRBJ2-1, with 8 positions matching TRBD1. Germline V gene data show CDR1 as LNHNV and CDR2 as YYDKDF (reference sequence). The J segment lost 10 bases and the V segment lost 4 bases, leaving 12 bases of the junction unmatched. The CDR3 totals 15 residues. The CDR3 loop is CATSIRDRSPREQFF. The CDR3 coding sequence is TGTGCCACCAGCATACGGGACAGGTCTCCTCGAGAGCAGTTCTTC.

The V and J genes are TRBV6-5 and TRBJ2-7; D could derive from TRBD1 or TRBD2 (5 bases each). Between the trimmed V and J ends, which lost 2 bases and 2 bases, there was a span of 10 bases. Germline assignment: CDR1 MNHEY and CDR2 SVGAGI. The CDR3 covers 14 residues. The CDR3 DNA reads TGTGCCAGCAGTTACCGGGACGGGACCTACGAGCAGTACTTC. It encodes CASSYRDGTYEQYF.

This chain connects TRBV5-1 to TRBJ2-5, with 11 nucleotides matching TRBD2. Trimming removed 4 bases from V and 5 bases from J; junction bases left unmatched: 16. This CDR3 has 18 residues. Germline assignment: CDR1 SGHRS and CDR2 YFSETQ. This CDR3 is CASSLLKTSGVVGETQYF. CDR3 in DNA: TGCGCCAGCAGCCTCCTCAAGACTAGCGGGGTAGTGGGGGAGACCCAGTACTTC.

The genes are TRBV18 and TRBJ2-7; D unresolved. The V gene lost 2 bases and the J gene lost 2 bases, with 7 bases spanning the gap. This CDR3 comprises 13 residues. Germline assignment: CDR1 KGHSH and CDR2 LQKENI. CDR3 nucleotide sequence: TGTGCCAGCTCACCAGGGTCCGCCTACGAGCAGTACTTC. Translation gives CASSPGSAYEQYF.

The V call is TRBV30, the J call TRBJ2-5; 11 nucleotides line up with TRBD1. Germline trimming cut 7 bases from V and 1 base from J; bases unmatched to any gene: 5. CDR3 length equals 14 residues. Germline CDR1 is GTSNPN and CDR2 is SVGIG (reference sequence). The DNA for the CDR3 is TGTGCCTCCCGGACAGGGGGCCTCCAAGAGACCCAGTACTTC. It specifies CASRTGGLQETQYF.

This chain joins TRBV7-7 and TRBJ2-5; D is unclear. This CDR3 comprises 10 residues. Trimming removed 6 bases at V and 5 bases at J, with 4 bases between. Per germline, CDR1 SSHAT and CDR2 FNYEAQ (reference sequence). CDR3 in amino acids: CASSAETQYF. DNA for the CDR3: TGTGCCAGCAGTGCGGAGACCCAGTACTTC.

The chain employs TRBV7-9 and TRBJ2-1; 10 bases agree with TRBD1. The ends lost 5 bases at V and 2 bases at J; junction bases unmatched: 3. In germline, CDR1 is SEHNR, CDR2 FQNEAQ (reference sequence). CDR3 length: 15 amino acids. Here the CDR3 reads CASSPGTGAYNEQFF. In DNA form, the CDR3 reads TGTGCCAGCAGCCCCGGGACAGGGGCCTACAATGAGCAGTTCTTC. The variable domain in full, with the rest retrieved from reference TRBV7-9 and TRBJ2-1, is DTGVSQNPRHKITKRGQNVTFRCDPISEHNRLYWYRQTLGQGPEFLTYFQNEAQLEKSRLLSDRFSAERPKGSFSTLEIQRTEQGDSAMYLCASSPGTGAYNEQFFGPGTRLTVL.

The V call is TRBV9, the J call TRBJ1-1; D possibly corresponds to TRBD1 (5 bases). Germline-derived CDR1 and CDR2 are SGDLS and YYNGEE. The length of the CDR3 is 14 residues. V shed 2 bases and J shed 4 bases, with 12 bases lying between them. CDR3 DNA: TGTGCCAGCAGCGTGGCACGCGGGGGCACTGAAGCTTTCTTT. It codes for CASSVARGGTEAFF.